This TCR beta chain originates from a study of blood T cell repertoires in COVID-19. Study-wide context: Material from acute and convalescent COVID-19 was sourced from the United States, Italy and Spain. Nucleic acid was either cDNA or gDNA, and it came from T cells, B-cell-depleted T cells, or PBMCs.

V was pared by 0 bases and J by 2 bases, with 8 bases between. From germline, CDR1 is SGDLS and CDR2 YYNGEE. CDR3 length: 14 residues. As handled by the study authors: By means of reference gene primer amplification, nucleated cell counts were estimated. This table comes from immunoSEQ multiplex PCR, and its TCRdb copy is limited to in-frame clones, with some not included. V, J and clone size are those of that table, while D and trimming were read from the DNA. The sample gives approximately 500,000 clones, 80% to 90% of which show up once; 3.2% is in the top ten. This receptor was identified in a human donor in a cohort sampled during active COVID-19. The source material was peripheral blood. The chain is built from TRBV9 and TRBJ1-2; D might be TRBD1 (5 bases). The CDR3 DNA follows: TGTGCCAGCAGCGTAGGACAGAAAAACTATGGCTACACCTTC. This gives the protein CASSVGQKNYGYTF.